A single sample is the source of the 8 T cell receptor beta chains below, sequenced in a study of vaccination and CD4 T cells after COVID-19. The sample's treatment: roughly 11-day PBMC culture with coronavirus spike peptide pools or control peptides (ViraFEST assay). For these TCRs, the target antigens are not known. Oncomine TCR Beta short-read sequencing was applied to DNA from cultured CD4+ T cells. TCRdb re-called the PCR reads through MiXCR, storing one row per CDR3 protein. This sample has around 8,000 distinct CDR3 sequences, with roughly a fifth found just once. Here the sequenced sample was CD4+ T cells from blood, cultured in vitro, taken after SARS-CoV-2 vaccination. The source is a human donor who had recovered from COVID-19.

This chain links TRBV10-3 with TRBJ2-5; weak D call: TRBD2 (6 bases). This CDR3 contains 13 residues. Trimming removed 6 bases at V and 5 bases at J, with 13 bases between. The germline CDR1 and CDR2 sequences are ENHRY and SYGVKD. The CDR3 loop reads CAIRGGVGETQYF. CDR3 bases: TGTGCCATCAGAGGCGGGGTGGGGGAGACCCAGTACTTC.

The rearrangement links TRBV6-1 to TRBJ2-7; TRBD2 might be the D (5 bases). CDR3 length equals 14 residues. Looked up from germline, CDR1 is MNHNS and CDR2 is SASEGT. V was clipped by 7 bases and J by 3 bases, with 16 bases between them. CDR3 sequence (DNA): TGTGCCAGCACACGAGGGATTTTAGGCTACGAGCAGTACTTC. It specifies CASTRGILGYEQYF.

This clonotype was recorded many times. The chain recombines TRBV28 with TRBJ2-7; D might be TRBD1 (6 bases). With 8 bases removed from V and 2 bases from J, the gap between germline ends came to 10 bases. CDR1 MDHEN and CDR2 SYDVKM come from the germline V gene. This CDR3 is built from 12 residues. The CDR3 DNA reads as TGTGCCAGCCGAAGGGGGACCTACGAGCAGTACTTC. This sequence encodes CASRRGTYEQYF.

V and J are TRBV5-1 and TRBJ2-7, with a tentative D call TRBD1 (6 bases). This CDR3 comprises 14 residues. From germline, CDR1 is SGHRS and CDR2 YFSETQ. V dropped 4 bases and J dropped 5 bases, with 16 bases sitting between them. CDR3 loop: CASSITYREHEQYF. The CDR3 region has the DNA TGCGCCAGCAGCATTACTTACAGGGAACACGAGCAGTACTTC.

This clonotype was counted a few times. This rearrangement joins TRBV27 to TRBJ2-3, with 8 bases matching TRBD2. Germline-derived CDR1 and CDR2 are MNHEY and SMNVEV (reference sequence). The CDR3 loop spans 16 amino acids. The V gene end was trimmed by 2 bases and the J gene end by 2 bases; junction bases not matched to a gene: 6. This chain's CDR3 is CASSLSGGGYTDTQYF. The CDR3, as DNA: TGTGCCAGCAGTTTAAGTGGCGGGGGGTACACAGATACGCAGTATTTT.

The V gene is TRBV28, the J gene TRBJ2-7; D ambiguous. Per the germline V gene, CDR1 is MDHEN and CDR2 is SYDVKM. The CDR3 is made up of 13 amino acids. V dropped 5 bases and J dropped 3 bases, with 11 bases sitting between them. CDR3 loop: CASSPRLLYEQYF. Written as DNA, the CDR3 is TGTGCCAGCAGTCCCAGGCTCCTCTACGAGCAGTACTTC.

This clonotype turned up a few times. The V and J genes are TRBV19 and TRBJ2-5; unclear D gene. Germline V gene sequence: CDR1 LNHDA, CDR2 SQIVND (reference sequence). V was shortened by 3 bases and J by 2 bases, with 16 bases between the two germline ends. The CDR3 consists of 16 residues. CDR3 protein: CASSIRSVGLQETQYF. CDR3 nucleotides: TGTGCCAGTAGTATTCGCTCTGTGGGGTTGCAAGAGACCCAGTACTTC.

The V gene is TRBV10-1, the J gene TRBJ1-2, with TRBD1 identical over 7 bases. V gave up 6 bases and J gave up 4 bases; unmatched junction bases: 5. This CDR3 contains 13 residues. The V gene's germline CDR1 is WNHNN and CDR2 SYGVQD (reference sequence). DNA of the CDR3: TGCGCCAGCAGCAAAGACAGGGTCTATGGCTACACCTTC. Translating gives CASSKDRVYGYTF.